This T cell receptor (beta chain) was captured in a study of CD8 T cells in Susac syndrome. The RNA, roughly 0.45 to 1 ug, was put through reverse transcription using random hexamers. With immunoSEQ multiplex PCR, TCR beta CDR3 was amplified across 54 Vbeta and 13 Jbeta. TCRdb independently ran MiXCR on the immunoSEQ multiplex PCR reads; one entry per CDR3 protein. The sample lists over 95,000 distinct CDR3 sequences, over 90% seen once, with 0.13% to 0.15% in the top ten. The sample holds one count of this clonotype. Trimming pared 1 base from V and 4 bases from J, leaving 17 bases between. CDR3 length: 16 amino acids. CDR1 and CDR2 from the germline V gene are SNHLY and FYNNEI. CD8+ and CD4+ T cells from blood underwent TCR beta sequencing, which was carried out in a high-throughput format. Negative isolation yielded the CD8+ and CD4+ T cells, while FACS enriched the TEMRA cells.

Input material: CD4+ T cells from PBMCs. J is TRBJ2-7 and V is TRBV2; D unresolved. This receptor was obtained from a human donor in good health. CDR3 in DNA: TGTGCCAGCAGTGAAGGTGGACCAGGACCGTTTTACGAGCAGTACTTC. Translated: CASSEGGPGPFYEQYF.